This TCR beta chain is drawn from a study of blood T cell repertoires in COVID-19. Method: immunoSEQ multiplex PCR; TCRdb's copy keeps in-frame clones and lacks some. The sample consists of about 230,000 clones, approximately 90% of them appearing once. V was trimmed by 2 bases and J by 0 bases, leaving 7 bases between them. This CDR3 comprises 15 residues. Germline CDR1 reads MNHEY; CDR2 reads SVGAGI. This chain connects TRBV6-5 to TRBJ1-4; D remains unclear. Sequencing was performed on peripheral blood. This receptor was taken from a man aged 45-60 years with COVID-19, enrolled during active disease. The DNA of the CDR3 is TGTGCCAGCAGTTACGCGGGGACAACTAATGAAAAACTGTTTTTT. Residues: CASSYAGTTNEKLFF.